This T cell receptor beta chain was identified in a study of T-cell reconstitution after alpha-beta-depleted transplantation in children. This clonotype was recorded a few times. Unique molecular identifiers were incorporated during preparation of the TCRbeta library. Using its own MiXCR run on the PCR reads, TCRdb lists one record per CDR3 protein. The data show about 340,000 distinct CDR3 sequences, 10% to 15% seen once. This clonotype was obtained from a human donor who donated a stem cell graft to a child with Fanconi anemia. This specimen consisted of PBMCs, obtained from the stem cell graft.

CDR3 protein: CASSRGTRGGKLFF. The CDR3 DNA sequence: TGCGCCAGCAGCCGTGGAACTAGGGGCGGAAAACTGTTTTTT. The chain combines TRBV4-3 with TRBJ1-4; D is perhaps TRBD1 (5 bases). Germline CDR1 and CDR2: LGHNA and YSLEER. This CDR3 is built from 14 residues. V was clipped by 4 bases and J by 10 bases, with 16 bases between them.